This is a list of T cell receptor beta chains from one sample in a study of cytomegalovirus exposure and HLA in healthy donors. Some clones are missing from TCRdb's copy, which holds only in-frame ones; the method was immunoSEQ multiplex PCR. The table records under 350,000 clones, 70% to 90% of them present only once. The sample taken for sequencing was PBMCs. Source of these receptors: a woman in her late teens or twenties in good health and CMV-seronegative. Each CDR3 is given with its conserved first and last residue. A D gene is named only where the DNA matches it firmly. Size is omitted from some rows. Given values are once, few, many or a class for expanded clones.

NA | NA | TRBJ2-1 | TRBV18 | TGTGCCAGCTCACCACCTAGCCGCGTAGGCAATGAGCAGTTCTTC | CASSPPSRVGNEQFF
TRBD2 | NA | TRBJ2-5 | TRBV18 | TGTGCCAGCTCACCACCGGGGGGGGAGGCCCAGTACTTC | CASSPPGGEAQYF
NA | NA | TRBJ2-1 | TRBV7-9 | TGTGCCAGCAGCTTAGTAGTCAAGTCTACTTCCCCCTACAATGAGCAGTTCTTC | CASSLVVKSTSPYNEQFF
NA | NA | TRBJ2-7 | TRBV11-3 | TGTGCCAGCAGCTTAGAAGGGAGGGAGCAGTACTTC | CASSLEGREQYF
TRBD1 | NA | TRBJ1-2 | TRBV4-3 | TGCGCCAGCAGCCAAGAAAGGACAGGCCACTATGGCTACACCTTC | CASSQERTGHYGYTF
NA | NA | TRBJ2-2 | TRBV4-3 | TGCGCCAGCAGCCAACTGACAGGGAACACCGGGGAGCTGTTTTTT | CASSQLTGNTGELFF
NA | NA | TRBJ2-3 | TRBV2 | TGTGCCAGCAGTGAATTTACCTCAGGAGATACGCAGTATTTT | CASSEFTSGDTQYF
NA | NA | TRBJ1-1 | TRBV6-5 | TGTGCCAGCAGTTTCGCGGGGCCCCAGAACACTGAAGCTTTCTTT | CASSFAGPQNTEAFF
NA | NA | TRBJ2-3 | TRBV5-1 | TGCGCCAGCAGCTTGGCCCGTTCACAAATCACAGATACGCAGTATTTT | CASSLARSQITDTQYF
TRBD2 | NA | TRBJ2-3 | TRBV19 | TGTGCCAGTCGACTAGCGGGTTCAGATACGCAGTATTTT | CASRLAGSDTQYF
TRBD1 | NA | TRBJ1-4 | TRBV30 | TGTGCCTGGAGTGTCTTCAGGGGGAAGCTAGAAAAACTGTTTTTT | CAWSVFRGKLEKLFF
NA | NA | TRBJ1-4 | TRBV10-3 | TGTGCCACCGGCACCGGGGTGGGCTTTAATGAAAAACTGTTTTTT | CATGTGVGFNEKLFF
NA | NA | TRBJ1-2 | TRBV19 | TGTGCCAGTAGTTACGGGGAATATGGCTACACCTTC | CASSYGEYGYTF
NA | NA | TRBJ1-1 | TRBV10-1 | TGCGCCAGCAGCGTGTACAGGAGTGGAGCTTTCTTT | CASSVYRSGAFF
TRBD2 | once | TRBJ2-5 | TRBV7-9 | TGTGCCAGCAGTCGAATGTCGGGACTAGCCGTCCAGACCCAGTACTTC | CASSRMSGLAVQTQYF
TRBD2 | NA | TRBJ2-1 | TRBV6-6 | TGTGCCAGCAGTTACTCTACTAGCGGGAGTAATGAGCAGTTCTTC | CASSYSTSGSNEQFF
NA | NA | TRBJ1-1 | TRBV9 | TGTGCCAGCAGCGTATCCGGGGGGCGAGCTTTCTTT | CASSVSGGRAFF